What follows are 3 T cell receptor beta chains derived from one specimen sequenced in a study of brain T cells in children with intractable seizures. The protocol was immunoSEQ multiplex PCR, while the TCRdb copy is restricted to in-frame clones and leaves out a portion. The top ten clones hold 5% to 7% of a sample with fewer than 25,000 clones, 85% to 95% of them seen once. This material consisted of peripheral blood, taken at surgery. All receptors come from a boy between 5 and 17 years old with focal cortical dysplasia and intractable seizures.

This rearrangement joins TRBV9 to TRBJ2-3; 12 bases align to TRBD1. Germline trimming cut 3 bases from V and 7 bases from J; bases unmatched to any gene: 9. This CDR3 is 16 amino acids long. Germline CDR1 SGDLS, CDR2 YYNGEE. CDR3 bases: TGTGCCAGCAGCGCCTGGGACAGGGGGCGGGAGAATACGCAGTATTTT. As protein: CASSAWDRGRENTQYF. Together with reference TRBV9 and TRBJ2-3, the CDR3 gives the full variable domain: DSGVTQTPKHLITATGQRVTLRCSPRSGDLSVYWYQQSLDQGLQFLIQYYNGEERAKGNILERFSAQQFPDLHSELNLSSLELGDSALYFCASSAWDRGRENTQYFGPGTRLTVL.

V gene TRBV6-1 combines with J gene TRBJ2-7, with a tentative D call TRBD1 (5 bases). Germline V gene data show CDR1 as MNHNS and CDR2 as SASEGT. V was shortened by 3 bases and J by 2 bases, with 14 bases between the two germline ends. The CDR3 length is 15 residues. This CDR3 is CASSEGRAAAYEQYF. CDR3 DNA: TGTGCCAGCAGTGAGGGCAGGGCAGCCGCCTACGAGCAGTACTTC.

This chain uses TRBV12-3 or TRBV12-4 with TRBJ1-5; D might be TRBD1 (5 bases). The CDR3 is 13 residues long. V lost 1 base and J lost 6, with 7 bases in between. The CDR3, as DNA: TGTGCCAGCAGTTTAGGGGGGGGTCAGCCCCAGCATTTT. As protein: CASSLGGGQPQHF.